Described below is a single T cell receptor beta chain sequence and its context. What it binds is not known. The data originate from a study of siplizumab effects on memory and regulatory T cells. Study results and caveats: Apparently key alloresponse contributors, naive T cells also seemed more diverse than memory cells.

Assaying covered about 10^5 TCR templates per sample. The method was immunoSEQ multiplex PCR; TCRdb's version includes in-frame clones alone and lacks a portion of them. The sample carries over 85,000 clones, 85% to 95% recorded once. The material sequenced was non-Treg CD4+ T cells sorted from blood. The TCR sequence derives from a human donor in good health.

CDR3 sequence: CASLEEHYNEQFF. In DNA, the CDR3 is TGTGCCAGCTTGGAGGAGCACTACAATGAGCAGTTCTTC. The chain recombines TRBV2 with TRBJ2-1; maybe TRBD2 (5 bases). Germline loops: CDR1 SNHLY, CDR2 FYNNEI. The CDR3 has 13 residues. With 8 bases removed from V and 3 bases from J, the gap between germline ends came to 11 bases.